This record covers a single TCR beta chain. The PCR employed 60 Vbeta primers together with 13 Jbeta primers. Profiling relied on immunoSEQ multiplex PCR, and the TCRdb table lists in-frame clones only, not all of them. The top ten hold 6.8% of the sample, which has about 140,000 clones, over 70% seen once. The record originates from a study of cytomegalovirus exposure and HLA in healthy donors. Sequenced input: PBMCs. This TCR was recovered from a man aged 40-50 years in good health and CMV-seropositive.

The CDR3 DNA reads as TGTGCCAGCAGCTTTTCAGGAGAAAAACTGTTTTTT. Encoded protein: CASSFSGEKLFF. This rearrangement joins TRBV11-2 to TRBJ1-4; D gene unclear. From germline, CDR1 is SGHAT and CDR2 FQNNGV. CDR3 length: 12 amino acids. The germline V and J ends were trimmed by 3 bases and 8 bases, with 7 bases remaining between them.